Listed here is a single TCR beta chain. Its cognate antigen is unknown. The junction had 2 bases not matched to a gene; V was cut back by 5 bases and J by 4 bases. This CDR3 spans 14 amino acids. CDR1 and CDR2 from the germline V gene are SGHNT and YENEEA. The data belong to a study of cytomegalovirus exposure and HLA in healthy donors. Study-level results: Several of the most significant clusters were apparently associated with common viral pathogens in a later analysis.

PCR involved 60 Vbeta and 13 Jbeta primers. Profiling relied on immunoSEQ multiplex PCR, and the TCRdb table lists in-frame clones only, not all of them. The table includes some 180,000 clones, about 77% detected once. Sequencing used PBMCs. This chain links TRBV11-3 with TRBJ2-2, with 9 bases that match TRBD2. This clonotype originated in a woman aged 25 to 39 in good health and CMV-seronegative. Here the CDR3 reads CASSVGLATGELFF. CDR3 nucleotide sequence: TGTGCCAGCAGCGTGGGACTAGCCACCGGGGAGCTGTTTTTT.